The present T cell receptor beta chain was sequenced within a study of control samples from healthy donors and cancer patients. This clone was counted a few times. Sequencing was performed with immunoSEQ multiplex PCR; in TCRdb, only in-frame clones are kept and a portion is missing. The sample has about 150,000 clones; approximately 93% are singletons. CDR3 length: 16 residues. Germline CDR1 is KGHDR and CDR2 is SFDVKD. V dropped 7 bases and J dropped 3; count of bases not matched to a gene: 5. The chain carries TRBV24-1 and TRBJ1-4; 12 nucleotides agree with TRBD1. Source material: blood. This TCR derives from a man aged 40-49 years in good health. CDR3: CATSPGQGAANEKLFF. CDR3 sequence (DNA): TGTGCCACCAGCCCGGGACAGGGGGCGGCTAATGAAAAACTGTTTTTT.